This T cell receptor (beta chain) derives from a study of identifying expanded T cells in peripheral blood. No infections or other immune events were documented during collection. General study points: Approximately 1.1 clones differed between technical replicates, versus approximately 17 and 20 over time. Across healthy donors, higher total template counts meant significantly greater approximately two-week count variance.

V lost 0 bases to trimming and J lost 6 bases; unmatched junction nucleotides: 6. Germline lookup yields CDR1 SGDLS and CDR2 YYNGEE. CDR3 length: 15 amino acids. Produced via immunoSEQ multiplex PCR; TCRdb's table is partial and in-frame only. The profile shows around 84,000 clones, about 87% of them singletons. As concerns this clone: Antigen specificity is unknown.

Sequenced material: blood. This chain connects TRBV9 to TRBJ1-2, with 9 bases matching TRBD1. The clonotype comes from a person between 18 and 75 years old in good health. The CDR3 coding sequence is TGTGCCAGCAGCGTAGAGGACAGGGGCACCGATGGCTACACCTTC. Translating it yields CASSVEDRGTDGYTF. Drawing the rest from reference TRBV9 and TRBJ1-2, the complete variable domain is DSGVTQTPKHLITATGQRVTLRCSPRSGDLSVYWYQQSLDQGLQFLIQYYNGEERAKGNILERFSAQQFPDLHSELNLSSLELGDSALYFCASSVEDRGTDGYTFGSGTRLTVV.